Listed below are T cell receptor beta chains from one sample, sequenced in a study of identifying expanded T cells in peripheral blood. Clones were read by immunoSEQ multiplex PCR, and TCRdb kept only the in-frame ones, dropping some. The sample includes more than 85,000 clones, about 91% seen only once; the top ten take about 14%. The material sequenced was blood. Receptor source: a person aged 18-70 years in good health. Each CDR3 is given with its conserved first and last residue. D genes are given only for firm matches. Size is omitted from some rows. Given values are once, few, many or a class for expanded clones.

j_call,d_call,v_call,clone_size,cdr3_aa,cdr3_nt
TRBJ2-4,NA,TRBV6-1,NA,CASSGDWPLAKNIQYF,TGTGCCAGCAGTGGGGACTGGCCCCTAGCCAAAAACATTCAGTACTTC
TRBJ1-1,NA,TRBV6-1,NA,CACRWPTPLNTEAFF,TGTGCCTGCAGGTGGCCAACCCCTTTGAACACTGAAGCTTTCTTT
TRBJ2-7,NA,TRBV7-8,NA,CASSLAPGEGKTEQYF,TGTGCCAGCAGCTTAGCCCCCGGAGAGGGGAAAACCGAGCAGTACTTC
TRBJ2-3,NA,TRBV7-2,NA,CASSFDPEGDTQYF,TGTGCCAGCAGCTTCGACCCCGAGGGGGATACGCAGTATTTT
TRBJ2-7,NA,TRBV6-1,medium-sized,CASSEATVYEQYF,TGTGCCAGCAGTGAAGCGACAGTCTACGAGCAGTACTTC
TRBJ1-2,NA,TRBV30,NA,CAWSSGSRGYTF,TGTGCCTGGAGTTCAGGGAGCAGAGGCTACACCTTC
TRBJ1-5,NA,TRBV2,NA,CASSEKINQPQHF,TGTGCCAGCAGTGAGAAGATCAATCAGCCCCAGCATTTT
TRBJ2-2,NA,TRBV5-1,NA,CASSLTQMNTGELFF,TGCGCCAGCAGCTTGACACAAATGAACACCGGGGAGCTGTTTTTT
TRBJ2-2,NA,TRBV9,NA,CASSTRDTNTGELFF,TGTGCCAGCAGCACCCGGGACACCAACACCGGGGAGCTGTTTTTT
TRBJ2-3,TRBD2,TRBV7-9,NA,CVGREGDTQYF,TGTGTCGGGAGGGAAGGCGATACGCAGTATTTT
TRBJ2-1,NA,TRBV12-5,few,CASGLEGKHNEQFF,TGTGCTAGTGGTTTGGAGGGGAAGCACAATGAGCAGTTCTTC
TRBJ2-7,NA,TRBV4-2,NA,CASSQVLGRDYEQYF,TGTGCCAGCAGCCAAGTTCTCGGTAGGGATTACGAGCAGTACTTC
TRBJ2-3,TRBD2,TRBV7-9,NA,CASSFGSGGADTQYF,TGTGCCAGCAGCTTTGGTAGCGGGGGGGCAGATACGCAGTATTTT
TRBJ2-6,TRBD1,TRBV19,NA,CASTKGTGSGANVLTF,TGTGCCAGTACTAAGGGGACAGGGTCTGGGGCCAACGTCCTGACTTTC
TRBJ2-3,NA,TRBV5-1,once,CASSLAAARKGTDTQYF,TGCGCCAGCAGCTTGGCCGCAGCTAGAAAGGGGACAGATACGCAGTATTTT
TRBJ2-2,TRBD2,TRBV5-1,NA,CASSLVGLADTGELFF,TGCGCCAGCAGCTTGGTCGGACTAGCGGACACCGGGGAGCTGTTTTTT
TRBJ2-7,TRBD1,TRBV7-2,NA,CASSLATGSSYEQYF,TGTGCCAGCAGCTTAGCGACAGGGAGCTCCTACGAGCAGTACTTC
TRBJ2-7,NA,TRBV6-5,NA,CASSSHAGSYEQYF,TGTGCCAGCAGTTCCCACGCAGGGTCCTACGAGCAGTACTTC
TRBJ2-2,TRBD1,TRBV19,few,CASVKGTGVTGELFF,TGTGCCAGTGTCAAGGGGACAGGGGTCACCGGGGAGCTGTTTTTT
TRBJ1-6,NA,TRBV4-3,few,CASSQGQGTRSPLHF,TGCGCCAGCAGCCAAGGGCAGGGCACTAGATCACCCCTCCACTTT
TRBJ2-3,NA,TRBV29-1,NA,CSVGNRNTADTQYF,TGCAGCGTTGGGAACAGAAACACCGCAGATACGCAGTATTTT
TRBJ2-2,NA,TRBV6-5,NA,CASSYRETGELFF,TGTGCCAGCAGTTACAGGGAGACCGGGGAGCTGTTTTTT